This T cell receptor beta chain was profiled in a study of T cell responses to AZD1222 COVID-19 vaccine. Study findings and constraints: Dominant at 160-218 and 743-854, vaccine-associated CD4 TCRs also spanned spike. Most donors were white British, females outnumbered males, and clonal diversity was possibly underestimated. Repertoires were collected only later (after the peak T cell response had occurred). An increase in Spike-specific TCR breadth and depth was observed after two AZD1222 doses.

In germline, CDR1 is SGHVS, CDR2 FNYEAQ. The CDR3 loop spans 15 amino acids. V was trimmed by 0 bases and J by 1 base, leaving 6 bases between them. As concerns this clone: Its specificity is not known.

TCRdb's copy holds only in-frame clones and misses some; the assay was immunoSEQ multiplex PCR. The table includes around 78,000 clones, roughly 87% detected once. The chain links TRBV7-6 to TRBJ2-2, with a tentative D call TRBD2 (6 bases). This clonotype was obtained from an adult in good health. The specimen comprised peripheral blood, sampled on day 0 of AZD1222 vaccination. The CDR3, as DNA: TGTGCCAGCAGCTTAGCGGGGGGGAACACCGGGGAGCTGTTTTTT. It codes for CASSLAGGNTGELFF.